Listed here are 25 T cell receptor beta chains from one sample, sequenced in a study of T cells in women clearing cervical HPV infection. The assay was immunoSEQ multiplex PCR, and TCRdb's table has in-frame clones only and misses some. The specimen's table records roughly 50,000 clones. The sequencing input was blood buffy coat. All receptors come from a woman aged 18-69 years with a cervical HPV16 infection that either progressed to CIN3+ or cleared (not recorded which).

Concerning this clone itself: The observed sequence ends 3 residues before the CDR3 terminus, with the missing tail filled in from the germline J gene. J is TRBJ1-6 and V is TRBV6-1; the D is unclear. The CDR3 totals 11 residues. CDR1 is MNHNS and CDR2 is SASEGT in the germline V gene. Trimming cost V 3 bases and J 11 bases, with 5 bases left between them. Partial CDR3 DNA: TGTGCCAGCAGTGAGTGGCCACCC. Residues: CASSEWPP. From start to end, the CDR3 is CASSEWPPLHF.

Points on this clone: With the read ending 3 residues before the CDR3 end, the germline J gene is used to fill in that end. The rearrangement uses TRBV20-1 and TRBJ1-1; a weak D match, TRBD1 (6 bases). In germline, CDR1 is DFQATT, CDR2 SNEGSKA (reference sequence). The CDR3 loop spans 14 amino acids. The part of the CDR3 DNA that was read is TGCAGTGCTATTCTAGGGGGGGACAAAAACATT. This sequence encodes CSAILGGDKNI. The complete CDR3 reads CSAILGGDKNIAFF.

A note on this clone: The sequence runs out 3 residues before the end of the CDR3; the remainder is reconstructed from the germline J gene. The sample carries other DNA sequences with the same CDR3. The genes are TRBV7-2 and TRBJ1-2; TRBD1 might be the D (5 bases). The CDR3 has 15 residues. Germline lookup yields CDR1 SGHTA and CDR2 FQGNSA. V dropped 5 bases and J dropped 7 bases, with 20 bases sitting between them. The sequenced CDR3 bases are TGTGCCAGCAGCCTAACCTCCCCGCAGGGCGGTGGC. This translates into CASSLTSPQGGG. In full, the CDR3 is CASSLTSPQGGGYTF.

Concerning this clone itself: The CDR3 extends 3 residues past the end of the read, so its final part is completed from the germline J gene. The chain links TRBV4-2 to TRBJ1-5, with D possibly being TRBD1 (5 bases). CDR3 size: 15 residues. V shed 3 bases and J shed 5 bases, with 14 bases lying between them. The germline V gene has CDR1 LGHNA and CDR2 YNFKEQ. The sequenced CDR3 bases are TGTGCCAGCAGCCAGACCAGGGAGGAGGATCAGCCC. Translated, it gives CASSQTREEDQP. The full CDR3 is CASSQTREEDQPQHF.

The CDR3 DNA, read in part, is TGCGCCAGCAGCAATGATGCGGGGCCTTACAATGAG. It yields the protein CASSNDAGPYNE. The full CDR3 sequence reads CASSNDAGPYNEQFF. This chain uses TRBV5-1 with TRBJ2-1; a weak D match, TRBD2 (6 bases). Read coverage stops 3 residues before the CDR3 terminus; the germline J gene supplies the remainder. V was cut by 4 bases and J by 4 bases, with 15 bases left in between. In germline, CDR1 is SGHRS, CDR2 YFSETQ. The length of the CDR3 is 15 residues. Combining the CDR3 with reference TRBV5-1 and TRBJ2-1 gives the whole variable domain KAGVTQTPRYLIKTRGQQVTLSCSPISGHRSVSWYQQTPGQGLQFLFEYFSETQRNKGNFPGRFSGRQFSNSRSEMNVSTLELGDSALYLCASSNDAGPYNEQFFGPGTRLTVL.

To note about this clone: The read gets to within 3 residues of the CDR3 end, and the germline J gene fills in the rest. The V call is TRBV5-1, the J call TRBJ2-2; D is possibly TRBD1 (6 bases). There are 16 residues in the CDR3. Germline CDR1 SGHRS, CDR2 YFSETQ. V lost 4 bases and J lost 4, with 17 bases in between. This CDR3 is CASSPATGRVTGELFF. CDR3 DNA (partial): TGCGCCAGCAGCCCGGCCACAGGGCGGGTCACCGGGGAG. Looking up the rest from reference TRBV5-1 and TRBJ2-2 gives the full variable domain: KAGVTQTPRYLIKTRGQQVTLSCSPISGHRSVSWYQQTPGQGLQFLFEYFSETQRNKGNFPGRFSGRQFSNSRSEMNVSTLELGDSALYLCASSPATGRVTGELFFGEGSRLTVL.

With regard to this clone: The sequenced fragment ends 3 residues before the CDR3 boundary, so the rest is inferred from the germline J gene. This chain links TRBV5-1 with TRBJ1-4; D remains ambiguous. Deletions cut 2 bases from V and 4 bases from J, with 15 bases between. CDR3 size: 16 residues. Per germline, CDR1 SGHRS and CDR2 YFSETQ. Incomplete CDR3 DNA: TGCGCCAGCAGCTTAGGACTCACAACGGGTAATGAAAAA. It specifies CASSLGLTTGNEK. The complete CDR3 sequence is CASSLGLTTGNEKLFF.

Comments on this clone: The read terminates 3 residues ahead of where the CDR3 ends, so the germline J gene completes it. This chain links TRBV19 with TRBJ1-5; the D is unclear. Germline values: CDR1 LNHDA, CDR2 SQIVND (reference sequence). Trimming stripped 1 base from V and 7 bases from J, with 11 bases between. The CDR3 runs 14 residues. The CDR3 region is CASSIVETGQPQHF. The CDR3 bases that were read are TGTGCCAGTAGTATAGTGGAGACCGGGCAGCCC.

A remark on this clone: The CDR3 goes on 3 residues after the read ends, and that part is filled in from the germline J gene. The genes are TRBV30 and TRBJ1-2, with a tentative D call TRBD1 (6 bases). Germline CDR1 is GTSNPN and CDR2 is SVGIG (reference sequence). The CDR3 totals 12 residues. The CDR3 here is CAWSPLQGNYTF. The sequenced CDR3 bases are TGTGCCTGGAGTCCCTTACAGGGCAAC.

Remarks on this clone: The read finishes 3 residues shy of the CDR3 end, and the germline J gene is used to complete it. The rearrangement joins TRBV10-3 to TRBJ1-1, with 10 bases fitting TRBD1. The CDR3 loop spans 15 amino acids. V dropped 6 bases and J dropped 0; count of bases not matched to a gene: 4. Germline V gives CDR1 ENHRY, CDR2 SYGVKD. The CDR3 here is CAIRRGQGLNTEAFF. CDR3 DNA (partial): TGTGCCATCAGGAGGGGACAGGGGCTGAACACTGAA.

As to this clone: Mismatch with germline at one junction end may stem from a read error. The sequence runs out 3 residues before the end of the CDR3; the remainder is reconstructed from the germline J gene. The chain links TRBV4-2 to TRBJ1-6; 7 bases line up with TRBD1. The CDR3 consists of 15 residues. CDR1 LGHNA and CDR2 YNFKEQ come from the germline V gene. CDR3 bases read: TGCGCCAGCAGCCAAGACAGGGATGGGAATTCACCC. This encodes CASSQDRDGNSP. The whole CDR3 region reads CASSQDRDGNSPLHF.

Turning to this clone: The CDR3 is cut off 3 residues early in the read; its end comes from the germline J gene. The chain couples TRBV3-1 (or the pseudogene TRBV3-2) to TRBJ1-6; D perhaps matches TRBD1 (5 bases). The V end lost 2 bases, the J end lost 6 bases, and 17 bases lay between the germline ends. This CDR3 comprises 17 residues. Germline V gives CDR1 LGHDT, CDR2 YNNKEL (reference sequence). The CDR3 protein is CASSQLPGGGINSPLHF. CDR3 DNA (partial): TGTGCCAGCAGCCAACTGCCGGGGGGGGGAATTAATTCACCC.

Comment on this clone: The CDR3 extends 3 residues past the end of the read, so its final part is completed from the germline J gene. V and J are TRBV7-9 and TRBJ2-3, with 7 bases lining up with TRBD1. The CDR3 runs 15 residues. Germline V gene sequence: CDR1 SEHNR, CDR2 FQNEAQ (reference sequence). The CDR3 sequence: CASSRRQGTGETQYF. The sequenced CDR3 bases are TGTGCCAGCAGCCGGCGACAGGGAACAGGAGAGACG.

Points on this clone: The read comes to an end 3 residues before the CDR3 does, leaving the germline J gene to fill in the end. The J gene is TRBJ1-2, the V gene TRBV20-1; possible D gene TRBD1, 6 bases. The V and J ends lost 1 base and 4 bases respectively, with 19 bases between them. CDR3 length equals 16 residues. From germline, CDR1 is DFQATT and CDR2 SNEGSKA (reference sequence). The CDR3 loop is CSARARGQWSFYGYTF. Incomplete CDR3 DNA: TGCAGTGCTAGAGCTCGCGGACAGTGGAGTTTCTATGGC.

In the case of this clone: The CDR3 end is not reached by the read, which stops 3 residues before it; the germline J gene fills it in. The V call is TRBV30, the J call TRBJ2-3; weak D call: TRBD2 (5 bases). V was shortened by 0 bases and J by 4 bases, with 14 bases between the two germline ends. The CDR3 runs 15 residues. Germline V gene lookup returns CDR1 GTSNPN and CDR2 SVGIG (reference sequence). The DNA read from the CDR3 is TGTGCCTGGAGTGTACGAGGGCTTATTCCAGATACG. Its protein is CAWSVRGLIPDT. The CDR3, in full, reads CAWSVRGLIPDTQYF.

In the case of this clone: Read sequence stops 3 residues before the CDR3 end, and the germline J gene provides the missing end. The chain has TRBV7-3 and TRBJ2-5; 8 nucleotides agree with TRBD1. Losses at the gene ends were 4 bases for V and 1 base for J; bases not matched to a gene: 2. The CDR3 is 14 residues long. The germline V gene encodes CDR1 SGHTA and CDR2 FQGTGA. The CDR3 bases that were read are TGTGCCAGCAGCTCCGGGACAGGCCAAGAGACC. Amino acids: CASSSGTGQET. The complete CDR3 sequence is CASSSGTGQETQYF.

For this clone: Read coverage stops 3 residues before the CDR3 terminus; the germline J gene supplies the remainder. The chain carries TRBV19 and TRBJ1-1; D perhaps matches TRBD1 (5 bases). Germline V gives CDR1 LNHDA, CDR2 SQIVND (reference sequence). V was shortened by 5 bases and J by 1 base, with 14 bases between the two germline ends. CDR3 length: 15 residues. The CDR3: CASSASGFSNTEAFF. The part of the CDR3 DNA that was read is TGTGCCAGTAGTGCGTCAGGGTTCTCGAACACTGAA.

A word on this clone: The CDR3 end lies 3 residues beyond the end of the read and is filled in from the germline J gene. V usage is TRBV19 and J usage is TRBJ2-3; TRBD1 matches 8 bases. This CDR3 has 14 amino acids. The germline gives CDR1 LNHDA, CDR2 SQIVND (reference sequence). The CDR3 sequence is CASSHNRGQETQYF. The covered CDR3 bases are TGTGCCAGTAGCCACAACAGGGGACAGGAGACG.

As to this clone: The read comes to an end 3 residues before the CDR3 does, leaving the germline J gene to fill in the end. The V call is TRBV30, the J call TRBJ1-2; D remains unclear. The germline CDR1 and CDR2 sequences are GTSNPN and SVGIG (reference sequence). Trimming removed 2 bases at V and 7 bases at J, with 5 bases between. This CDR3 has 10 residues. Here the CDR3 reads CAWSNTGYTF. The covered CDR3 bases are TGTGCCTGGAGTAACACTGGC. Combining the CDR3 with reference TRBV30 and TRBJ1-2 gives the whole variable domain SQTIHQWPATLVQPVGSPLSLECTVEGTSNPNLYWYRQAAGRGLQLLFYSVGIGQISSEVPQNLSASRPQDRQFILSSKKLLLSDSGFYLCAWSNTGYTFGSGTRLTVV.

CDR3 amino acids: CASRRGAGELFF. Partial CDR3 DNA: TGTGCCAGTAGGCGGGGTGCCGGGGAG. This chain links TRBV19 with TRBJ2-2; possible D gene TRBD2, 6 bases. The read halts 3 residues ahead of the CDR3 end, with the missing end drawn from the germline J gene. This CDR3 spans 12 amino acids. Germline loops: CDR1 LNHDA, CDR2 SQIVND (reference sequence). Between the trimmed V and J ends, which lost 6 bases and 6 bases, there was a span of 8 bases. Full variable domain (remainder filled in from reference TRBV19 and TRBJ2-2): DGGITQSPKYLFRKEGQNVTLSCEQNLNHDAMYWYRQDPGQGLRLIYYSQIVNDFQKGDIAEGYSVSREKKESFPLTVTSAQKNPTAFYLCASRRGAGELFFGEGSRLTVL.

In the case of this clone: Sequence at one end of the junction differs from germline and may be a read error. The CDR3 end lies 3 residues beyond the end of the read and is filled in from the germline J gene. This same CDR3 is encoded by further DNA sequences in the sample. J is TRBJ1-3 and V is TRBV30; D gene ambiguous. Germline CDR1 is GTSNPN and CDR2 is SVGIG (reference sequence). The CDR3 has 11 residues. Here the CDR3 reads CAWTRGDTIYF. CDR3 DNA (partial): TGTGCCTGGACAAGAGGAGACACT.

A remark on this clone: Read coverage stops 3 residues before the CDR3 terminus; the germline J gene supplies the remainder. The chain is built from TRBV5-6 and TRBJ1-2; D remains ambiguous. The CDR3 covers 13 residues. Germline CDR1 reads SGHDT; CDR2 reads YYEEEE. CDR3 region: CASSLLGLEGYTF. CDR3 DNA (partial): TGTGCCAGCAGCTTGTTAGGGCTGGAGGGC.

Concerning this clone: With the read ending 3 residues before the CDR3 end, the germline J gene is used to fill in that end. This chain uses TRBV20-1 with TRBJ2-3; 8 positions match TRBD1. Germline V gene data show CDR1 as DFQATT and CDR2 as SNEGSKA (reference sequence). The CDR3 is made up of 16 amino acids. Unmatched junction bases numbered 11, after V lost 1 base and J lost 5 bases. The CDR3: CSARGEDRELGDTQYF. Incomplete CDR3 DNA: TGCAGTGCTAGAGGTGAGGACAGGGAGCTTGGAGATACG.

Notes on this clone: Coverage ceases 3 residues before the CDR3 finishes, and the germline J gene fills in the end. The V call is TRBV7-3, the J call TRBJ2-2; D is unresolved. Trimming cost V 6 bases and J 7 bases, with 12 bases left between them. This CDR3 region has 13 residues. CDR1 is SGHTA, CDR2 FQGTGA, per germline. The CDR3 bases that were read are TGTGCCAGCAGTACCCCACCGGGCGGGGAG. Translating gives CASSTPPGGE. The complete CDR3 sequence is CASSTPPGGELFF.

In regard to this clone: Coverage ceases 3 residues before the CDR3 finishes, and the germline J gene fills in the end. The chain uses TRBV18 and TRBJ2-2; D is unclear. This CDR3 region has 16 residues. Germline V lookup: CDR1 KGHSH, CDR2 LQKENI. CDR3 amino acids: CASSLATVDSNSPLFF. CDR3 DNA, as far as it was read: TGTGCCAGCTCATTGGCGACCGTCGACTCGAATTCACCG.